The 2 T cell receptor beta chains below all came from one sample that was sequenced in a study of Ad26.COV2.S vaccination and SARS-CoV-2 variants. The treatment here: about 20 received Ad26.COV2.S at low or high dose, single or two shots; about 5 received placebo; per-sample allocation not given. Specimen acquisition occurred on day 63 following the initial vaccine or placebo injection. Measured with immunoSEQ multiplex PCR; TCRdb has only the in-frame clones, and not every one. The data hold around 450,000 clones, with approximately 90% observed a single time. The specimen was peripheral blood, collected in a trial of Ad26.COV2.S vaccine versus placebo. The source is a person between 18 and 60 years old who received the Ad26.COV2.S COVID-19 vaccine or a placebo.

As regards this clone: Other DNA sequences in the sample encode the same CDR3. The J gene is TRBJ2-7, the V gene TRBV7-9; D is unclear. The germline V gene has CDR1 SEHNR and CDR2 FQNEAQ (reference sequence). The CDR3 consists of 12 residues. V lost 3 bases, J lost 4 bases, and 7 bases lay in between. The CDR3 sequence: CASSFTGYEQYF. CDR3 DNA sequence: TGTGCCAGCAGCTTCACTGGATACGAGCAGTACTTC.

The gene calls are TRBV7-9 and TRBJ1-2; D not certain. Between the trimmed V and J ends, which lost 0 bases and 3 bases, there was a span of 8 bases. There are 14 residues in the CDR3. Looked up from germline, CDR1 is SEHNR and CDR2 is FQNEAQ (reference sequence). For the CDR3, the DNA is TGTGCCAGCAGCTTAGCCGCAGAGCACTATGGCTACACCTTC. It yields the protein CASSLAAEHYGYTF. Complete variable domain (other parts from reference TRBV7-9 and TRBJ1-2): DTGVSQNPRHKITKRGQNVTFRCDPISEHNRLYWYRQTLGQGPEFLTYFQNEAQLEKSRLLSDRFSAERPKGSFSTLEIQRTEQGDSAMYLCASSLAAEHYGYTFGSGTRLTVV.